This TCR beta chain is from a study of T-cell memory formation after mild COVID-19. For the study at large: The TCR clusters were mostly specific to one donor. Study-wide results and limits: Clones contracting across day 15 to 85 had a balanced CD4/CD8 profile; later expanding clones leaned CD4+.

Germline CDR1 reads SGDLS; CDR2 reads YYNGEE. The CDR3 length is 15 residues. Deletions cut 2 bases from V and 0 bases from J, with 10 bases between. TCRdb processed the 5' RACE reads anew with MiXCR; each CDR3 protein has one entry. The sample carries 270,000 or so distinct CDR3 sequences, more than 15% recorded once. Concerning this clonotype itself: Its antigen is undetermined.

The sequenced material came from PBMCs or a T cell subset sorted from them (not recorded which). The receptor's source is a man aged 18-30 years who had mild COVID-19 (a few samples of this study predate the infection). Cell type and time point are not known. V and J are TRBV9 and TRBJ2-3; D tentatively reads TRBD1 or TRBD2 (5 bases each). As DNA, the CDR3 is TGTGCCAGCAGCGTCCGGGACGTGAGCACAGATACGCAGTATTTT. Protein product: CASSVRDVSTDTQYF. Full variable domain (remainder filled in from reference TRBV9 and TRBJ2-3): DSGVTQTPKHLITATGQRVTLRCSPRSGDLSVYWYQQSLDQGLQFLIQYYNGEERAKGNILERFSAQQFPDLHSELNLSSLELGDSALYFCASSVRDVSTDTQYFGPGTRLTVL.